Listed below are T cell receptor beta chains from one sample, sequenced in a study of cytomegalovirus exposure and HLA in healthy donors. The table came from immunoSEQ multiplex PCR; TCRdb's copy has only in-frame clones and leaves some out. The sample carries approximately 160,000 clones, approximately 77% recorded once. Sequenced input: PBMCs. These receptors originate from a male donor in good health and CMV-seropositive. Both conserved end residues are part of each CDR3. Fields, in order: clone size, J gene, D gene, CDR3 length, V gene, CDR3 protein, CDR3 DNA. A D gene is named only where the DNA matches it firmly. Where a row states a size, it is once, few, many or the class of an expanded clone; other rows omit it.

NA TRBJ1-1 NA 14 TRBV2 CASREGRSNTEAFF TGTGCCAGCAGGGAGGGAAGATCGAACACTGAAGCTTTCTTT
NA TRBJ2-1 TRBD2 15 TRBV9 CASSVVSGGANEQFF TGTGCCAGCAGCGTAGTTAGCGGGGGGGCGAATGAGCAGTTCTTC
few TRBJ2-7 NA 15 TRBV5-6 CASSLAGQGSYEQYF TGTGCCAGCAGCTTGGCCGGGCAGGGGTCCTACGAGCAGTACTTC
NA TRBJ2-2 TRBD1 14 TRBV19 CASTGTGGSGELFF TGTGCCAGCACCGGGACAGGGGGGTCCGGGGAGCTGTTTTTT
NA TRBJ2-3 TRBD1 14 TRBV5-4 CASSPDRFTDTQYF TGTGCCAGCAGTCCGGACAGGTTCACAGATACGCAGTATTTT
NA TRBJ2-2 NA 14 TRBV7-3 CASSLSLDGGELFF TGTGCCAGCAGCTTAAGCTTAGATGGTGGGGAGCTGTTTTTT
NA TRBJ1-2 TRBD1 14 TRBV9 CASSVIFTGGSYTF TGTGCCAGCAGCGTTATTTTCACAGGGGGTAGCTACACCTTC
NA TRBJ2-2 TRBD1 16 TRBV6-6 CASRLKQGAFTGELFF TGTGCCAGCAGACTAAAACAGGGGGCGTTCACCGGGGAGCTGTTTTTT
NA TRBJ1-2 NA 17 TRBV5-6 CASSPIPTGLGAYGYTF TGTGCCAGCAGCCCGATCCCGACAGGTCTCGGTGCCTATGGCTACACCTTC
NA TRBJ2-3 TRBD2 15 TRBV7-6 CASSPLAEFTDTQYF TGTGCCAGCAGCCCACTAGCGGAGTTCACAGATACGCAGTATTTT
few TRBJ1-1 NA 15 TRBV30 CAWSGMAAVNTEAFF TGTGCCTGGAGCGGGATGGCCGCGGTGAACACTGAAGCTTTCTTT
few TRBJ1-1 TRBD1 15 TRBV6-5 CASSYSYRGRTEAFF TGTGCCAGCAGTTACTCGTACAGGGGTAGAACTGAAGCTTTCTTT
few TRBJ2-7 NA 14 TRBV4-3 CASSQGRGFGEQYF TGCGCCAGCAGCCAGGGCAGGGGATTTGGCGAGCAGTACTTC
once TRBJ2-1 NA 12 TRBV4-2 CASSQEGGEQFF TGTGCCAGCAGCCAAGAAGGGGGTGAGCAGTTCTTC
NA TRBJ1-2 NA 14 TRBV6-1 CASSPKWWGDGYTF TGTGCCAGCAGTCCAAAATGGTGGGGAGATGGCTACACCTTC
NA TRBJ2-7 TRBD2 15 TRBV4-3 CASSQVRLAGDEQYF TGCGCCAGCAGCCAAGTTAGACTAGCGGGGGACGAGCAGTACTTC
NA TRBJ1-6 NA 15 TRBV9 CASSPGGGVSSPLHF TGTGCCAGCAGCCCTGGTGGGGGGGTAAGTTCACCCCTCCACTTT
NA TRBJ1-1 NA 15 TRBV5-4 CASSNVTGLHTEAFF TGTGCCAGCAGCAACGTAACAGGGCTGCACACTGAAGCTTTCTTT
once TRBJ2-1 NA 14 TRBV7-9 CASSSLDGDNEQFF TGTGCCAGCAGCTCCCTTGACGGAGACAATGAGCAGTTCTTC
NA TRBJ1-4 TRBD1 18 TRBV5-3 CARSLPAPHRGLGEKLFF TGTGCCAGAAGCTTGCCCGCCCCTCACAGGGGGCTCGGAGAAAAACTGTTTTTT
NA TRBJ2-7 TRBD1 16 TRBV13 CASSSAGTGFSYEQYF TGTGCCAGCAGCTCCGCCGGGACAGGGTTCTCCTACGAGCAGTACTTC
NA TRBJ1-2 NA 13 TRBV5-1 CASSRDSYLSYTF TGCGCCAGCAGCAGGGACTCCTATTTGAGCTACACCTTC
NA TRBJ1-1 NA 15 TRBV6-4 CASRDTQSLNTEAFF TGTGCCAGCAGAGACACGCAGTCCCTGAACACTGAAGCTTTCTTT
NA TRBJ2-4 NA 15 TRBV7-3 CASSLRGSGKNIQYF TGTGCCAGCAGCTTACGGGGGTCGGGCAAAAACATTCAGTACTTC
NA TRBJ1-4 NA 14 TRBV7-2 CASSLAGRGEKLFF TGTGCCAGCAGCTTAGCAGGGCGGGGAGAAAAACTGTTTTTT
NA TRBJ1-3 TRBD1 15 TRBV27 CASSLLTGAGNTIYF TGTGCCAGCAGTTTATTGACAGGGGCTGGAAACACCATATATTTT
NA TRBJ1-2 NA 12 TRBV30 CAWSLRSGGYTF TGTGCCTGGAGTCTTAGGTCGGGAGGCTACACCTTC
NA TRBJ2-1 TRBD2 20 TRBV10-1 CASSEGQRGPNINLYNEQFF TGCGCCAGCAGTGAGGGGCAGCGGGGACCCAACATCAATCTCTACAATGAGCAGTTCTTC
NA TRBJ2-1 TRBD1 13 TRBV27 CASSRGPYNEQFF TGTGCCAGCTCTAGGGGGCCATACAATGAGCAGTTCTTC
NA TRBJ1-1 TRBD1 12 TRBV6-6 CASTDRDTEAFF TGTGCCAGCACTGACAGGGACACTGAAGCTTTCTTT
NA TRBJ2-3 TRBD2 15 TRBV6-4 CASSDGVSGADTQYF TGTGCCAGCAGTGACGGAGTTAGCGGGGCCGATACGCAGTATTTT